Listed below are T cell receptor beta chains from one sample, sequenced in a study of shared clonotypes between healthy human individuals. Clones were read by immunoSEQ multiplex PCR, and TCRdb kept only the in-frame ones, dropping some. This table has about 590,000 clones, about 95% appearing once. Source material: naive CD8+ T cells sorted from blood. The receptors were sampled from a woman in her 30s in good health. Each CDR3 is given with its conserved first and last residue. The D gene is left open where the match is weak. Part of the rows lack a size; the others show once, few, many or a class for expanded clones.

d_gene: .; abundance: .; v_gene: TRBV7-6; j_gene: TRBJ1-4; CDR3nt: TGTGCCAGCAGCGGAACAGACGGTGAAAAACTGTTTTTT; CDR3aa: CASSGTDGEKLFF
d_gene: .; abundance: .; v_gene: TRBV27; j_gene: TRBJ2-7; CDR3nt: TGTGCCAGCGGCTCAGGGCTCTCCTACGAGCAGTACTTC; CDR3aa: CASGSGLSYEQYF
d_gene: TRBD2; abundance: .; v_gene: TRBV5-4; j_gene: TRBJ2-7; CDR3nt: TGTGCCAGCAGCCGATCACGGACTAGCGAGCAGTACTTC; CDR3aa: CASSRSRTSEQYF
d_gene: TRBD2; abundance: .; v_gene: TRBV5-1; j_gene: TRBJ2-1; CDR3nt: TGCGCCAGCAGCTTGGGACTAGCGGCAACCTACAATGAGCAGTTCTTC; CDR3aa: CASSLGLAATYNEQFF
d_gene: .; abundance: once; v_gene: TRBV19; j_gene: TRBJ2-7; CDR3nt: TGTGCCAGTAGTATAGGGCCGATCCCACCCTACGAGCAGTACTTC; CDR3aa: CASSIGPIPPYEQYF
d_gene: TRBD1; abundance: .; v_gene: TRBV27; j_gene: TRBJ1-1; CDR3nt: TGTGCCAGCAGGGAGACAGGGTATAGCACTGAAGCTTTCTTT; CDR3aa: CASRETGYSTEAFF
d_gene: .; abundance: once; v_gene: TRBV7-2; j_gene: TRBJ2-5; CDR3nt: TGTGCCAGCAGCTTAGGCAGGAGGCAAGAGACCCAGTACTTC; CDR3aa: CASSLGRRQETQYF
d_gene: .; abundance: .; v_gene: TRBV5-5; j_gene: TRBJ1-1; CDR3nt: TGTGCCAGCAGCTTGACCCGACAGATGAACACTGAAGCTTTCTTT; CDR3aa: CASSLTRQMNTEAFF
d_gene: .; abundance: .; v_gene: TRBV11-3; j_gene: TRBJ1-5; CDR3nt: TGTGCCAGCAGCTTAGAACTGAGCAATCAGCCCCAGCATTTT; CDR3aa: CASSLELSNQPQHF
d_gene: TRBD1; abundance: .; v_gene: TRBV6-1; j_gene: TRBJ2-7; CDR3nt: TGTGCCAGCAGTGGATGGGACAGGGGCTTGAGCTACGAGCAGTACTTC; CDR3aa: CASSGWDRGLSYEQYF
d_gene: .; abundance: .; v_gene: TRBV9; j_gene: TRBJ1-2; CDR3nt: TGTGCCAGCACCGAAGCGGGGGGAGGTGGCTACACCTTC; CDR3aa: CASTEAGGGGYTF
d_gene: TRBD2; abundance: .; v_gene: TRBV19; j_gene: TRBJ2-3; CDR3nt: TGTGCCAGTAGTATAGATCTAACGGGAGGCACCATAAGCACAGATACGCAGTATTTT; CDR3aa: CASSIDLTGGTISTDTQYF
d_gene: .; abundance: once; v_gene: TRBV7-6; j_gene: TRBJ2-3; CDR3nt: TGTGCCAGCAGCTTAGCAGATACGCAGTATTTT; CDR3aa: CASSLADTQYF
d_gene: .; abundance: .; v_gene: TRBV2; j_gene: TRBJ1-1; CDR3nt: TGTGCCAGCAGAGGTCGTGTGGGGACATCGAACACTGAAGCTTTCTTT; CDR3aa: CASRGRVGTSNTEAFF
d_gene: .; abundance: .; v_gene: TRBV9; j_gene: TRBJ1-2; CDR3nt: TGTGCCAGCAGCGGTGACTCGAGGGGCTACACCTTC; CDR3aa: CASSGDSRGYTF
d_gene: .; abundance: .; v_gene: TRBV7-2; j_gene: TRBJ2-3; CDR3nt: TGTGCCAGCAGCTTTTTCACAGATACGCAGTATTTT; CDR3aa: CASSFFTDTQYF
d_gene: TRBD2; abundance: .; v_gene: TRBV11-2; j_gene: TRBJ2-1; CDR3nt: TGTGCCAGCAGCTCGTCGGGACTAGCCTCCAATGAGCAGTTCTTC; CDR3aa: CASSSSGLASNEQFF
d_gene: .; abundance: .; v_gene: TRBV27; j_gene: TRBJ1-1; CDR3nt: TGTGCCAGCAAACAAGGGATGAACACTGAAGCTTTCTTT; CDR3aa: CASKQGMNTEAFF
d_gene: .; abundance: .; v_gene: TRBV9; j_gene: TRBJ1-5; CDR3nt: TGTGCCAGCAGCGTAGGCTCCAATAGCAATCAGCCCCAGCATTTT; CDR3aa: CASSVGSNSNQPQHF
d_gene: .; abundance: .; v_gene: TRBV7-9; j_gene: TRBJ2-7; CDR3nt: TGTGCCAGCAGCTTAGCTGGCAGGGACAACGAGCAGTACTTC; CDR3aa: CASSLAGRDNEQYF
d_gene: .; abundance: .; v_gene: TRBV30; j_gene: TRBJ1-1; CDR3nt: TGTGCCTGGTCGTGGGGGGATCACACTGAAGCTTTCTTT; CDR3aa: CAWSWGDHTEAFF
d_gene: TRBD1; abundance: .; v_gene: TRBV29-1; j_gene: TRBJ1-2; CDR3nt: TGCAGCGTTGCAGGGGACAGCTATGGCTACACCTTC; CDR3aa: CSVAGDSYGYTF
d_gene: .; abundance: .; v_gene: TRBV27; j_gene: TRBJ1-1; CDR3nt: TGTGCCAGCAGCTTTACAGGGTTCGGCCGAGTTGAAGCTTTCTTT; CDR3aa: CASSFTGFGRVEAFF
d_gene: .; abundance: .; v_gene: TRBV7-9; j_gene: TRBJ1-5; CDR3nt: TGTGCCAGCAGCTTAGCAGGCCACGATAGCAATCAGCCCCAGCATTTT; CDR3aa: CASSLAGHDSNQPQHF
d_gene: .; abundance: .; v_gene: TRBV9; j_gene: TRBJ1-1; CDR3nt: TGTGCCAGCAGCGTAGCTGGGTTCGGCACTGAAGCTTTCTTT; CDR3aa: CASSVAGFGTEAFF
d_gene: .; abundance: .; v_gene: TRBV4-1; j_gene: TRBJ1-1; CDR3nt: TGCGCCAGCAGTCCGATCGGGGGTCGAAACACTGAAGCTTTCTTT; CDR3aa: CASSPIGGRNTEAFF
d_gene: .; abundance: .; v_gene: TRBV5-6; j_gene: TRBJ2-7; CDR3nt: TGTGCCAGCAGCTTTAGTCAGGTAGCCGAGCAGTACTTC; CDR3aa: CASSFSQVAEQYF
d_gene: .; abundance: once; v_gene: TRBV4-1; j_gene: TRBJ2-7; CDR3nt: TGCGCCAGCAGCCAAGTCCCGCTGGCGGTAACGGACGAGCAGTACTTC; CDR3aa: CASSQVPLAVTDEQYF
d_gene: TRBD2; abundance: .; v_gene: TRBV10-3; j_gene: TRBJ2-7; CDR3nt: TGTGCCATCAGTGAGCCGTTTTGGGGGCGGGAGGTCTCGGCCAACTCCTACGAGCAGTACTTC; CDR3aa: CAISEPFWGREVSANSYEQYF
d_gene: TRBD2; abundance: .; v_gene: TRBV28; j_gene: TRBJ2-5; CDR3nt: TGTGCCAGCAGTTTACGGATAGCGGGACTCCAAGAGACCCAGTACTTC; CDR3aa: CASSLRIAGLQETQYF
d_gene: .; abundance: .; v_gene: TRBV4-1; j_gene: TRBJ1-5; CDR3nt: TGCGCCAGCAGCCAAGGTGGAAGGGGAGATCAGCCCCAGCATTTT; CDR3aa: CASSQGGRGDQPQHF
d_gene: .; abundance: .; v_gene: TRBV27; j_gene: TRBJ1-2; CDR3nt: TGTGCCAGCAGTTATGCCGGGGGTAACTATGGCTACACCTTC; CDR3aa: CASSYAGGNYGYTF
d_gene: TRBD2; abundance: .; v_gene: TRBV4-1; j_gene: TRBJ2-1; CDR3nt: TGCGCCAGCAGCCGAGACAGACTAGCGGGGAACAATGAGCAGTTCTTC; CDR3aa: CASSRDRLAGNNEQFF
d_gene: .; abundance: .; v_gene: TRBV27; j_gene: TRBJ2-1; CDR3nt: TGTGCCAGCAGTTTAACGGACAGCCCTTACAATGAGCAGTTCTTC; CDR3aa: CASSLTDSPYNEQFF
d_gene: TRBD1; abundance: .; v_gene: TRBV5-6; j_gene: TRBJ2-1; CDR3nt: TGTGCCAGCAGCTTGGATGGACAGGGAATCAACAATGAGCAGTTCTTC; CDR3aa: CASSLDGQGINNEQFF
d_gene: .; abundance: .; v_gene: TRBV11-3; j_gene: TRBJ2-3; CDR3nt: TGTGCCAGCAGCTTAGGCCTGGGGCTCGAAAACACAGATACGCAGTATTTT; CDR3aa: CASSLGLGLENTDTQYF
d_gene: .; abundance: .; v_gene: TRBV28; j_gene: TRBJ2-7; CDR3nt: TGTGCCAGCAGTTCAATCACAAGCCCTGGGGACTACGAGCAGTACTTC; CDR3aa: CASSSITSPGDYEQYF
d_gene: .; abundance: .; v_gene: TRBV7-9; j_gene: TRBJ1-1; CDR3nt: TGTGCCAGCAGCTTGGGCCCCTCTATGGAACTCACTGAAGCTTTCTTT; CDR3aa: CASSLGPSMELTEAFF
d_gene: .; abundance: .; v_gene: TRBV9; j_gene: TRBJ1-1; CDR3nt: TGTGCCAGCAGCGCACAATTGAACACTGAAGCTTTCTTT; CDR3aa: CASSAQLNTEAFF
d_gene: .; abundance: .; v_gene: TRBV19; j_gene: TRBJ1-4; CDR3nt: TGTGCCAGTAGTATAGGGGGTTGGCCCGGGACACGGCAAGAAAAACTGTTTTTT; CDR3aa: CASSIGGWPGTRQEKLFF
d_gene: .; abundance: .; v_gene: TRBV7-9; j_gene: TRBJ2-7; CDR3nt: TGTGCCAGCAGCCTACCTCTTGGTCCGTCTGAGGATGATTGGGAGCAGTACTTC; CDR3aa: CASSLPLGPSEDDWEQYF
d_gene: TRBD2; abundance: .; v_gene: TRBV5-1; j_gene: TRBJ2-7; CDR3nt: TGCGCCAGCAGCTTGGAGTTAGCGGGAGATAGTTACGAGCAGTACTTC; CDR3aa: CASSLELAGDSYEQYF
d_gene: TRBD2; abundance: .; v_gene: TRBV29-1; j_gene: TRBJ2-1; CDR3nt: TGCAGCGTTGAAGATCTTGGGGGGAGGGCCTACAATGAGCAGTTCTTC; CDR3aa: CSVEDLGGRAYNEQFF
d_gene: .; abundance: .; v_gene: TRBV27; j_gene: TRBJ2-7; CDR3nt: TGTGCCAGCAGTCACGGGATTACCTACGAGCAGTACTTC; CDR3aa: CASSHGITYEQYF
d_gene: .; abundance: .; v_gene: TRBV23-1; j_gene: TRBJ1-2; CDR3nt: TGCGCCAGCAGCCGGTTCGGGGTTCGCTACACCTTC; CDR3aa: CASSRFGVRYTF
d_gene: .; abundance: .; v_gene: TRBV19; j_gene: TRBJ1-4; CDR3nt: TGTGCCAGTAGTAGGGGGTTGAGGGATGAAAAACTGTTTTTT; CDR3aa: CASSRGLRDEKLFF
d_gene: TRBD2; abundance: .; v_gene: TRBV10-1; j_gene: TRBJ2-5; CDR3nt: TGCGCCAGCAGTGACCGACCGGGACTAGCGGTAGAGACCCAGTACTTC; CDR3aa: CASSDRPGLAVETQYF
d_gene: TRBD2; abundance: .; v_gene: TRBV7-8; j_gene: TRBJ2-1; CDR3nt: TGTGCCAGCAGCATGACCGGGACTAGCGGACACAATGAGCAGTTCTTC; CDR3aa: CASSMTGTSGHNEQFF
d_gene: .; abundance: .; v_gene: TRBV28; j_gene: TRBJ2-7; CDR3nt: TGTGCCAGCAGACAATCCAGGGGCGCCTACGAGCAGTACTTC; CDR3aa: CASRQSRGAYEQYF
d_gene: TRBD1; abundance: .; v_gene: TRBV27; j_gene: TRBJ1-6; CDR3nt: TGTGCCAGCAGTTTTAACAGGGGCCACAATTCACCCCTCCACTTT; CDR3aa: CASSFNRGHNSPLHF
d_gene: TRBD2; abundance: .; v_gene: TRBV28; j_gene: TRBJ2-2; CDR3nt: TGTGCCAGCAGTCCACCGGGACTAGCTACCGGGGAGCTGTTTTTT; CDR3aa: CASSPPGLATGELFF
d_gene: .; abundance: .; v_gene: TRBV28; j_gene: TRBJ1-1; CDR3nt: TGTGCCAGCAACGGACAGTTGAACACTGAAGCTTTCTTT; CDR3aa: CASNGQLNTEAFF
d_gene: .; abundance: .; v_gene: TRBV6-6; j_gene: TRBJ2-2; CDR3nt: TGTGCCAGCAGTTACGCCGGGACTCCGGCCGGGGAGCTGTTTTTT; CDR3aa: CASSYAGTPAGELFF
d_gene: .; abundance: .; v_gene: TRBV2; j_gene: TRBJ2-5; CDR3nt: TGTGCCAGCAAAATTCTAAACCAAGAGACCCAGTACTTC; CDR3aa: CASKILNQETQYF
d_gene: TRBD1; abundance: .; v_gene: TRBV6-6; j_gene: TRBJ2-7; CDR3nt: TGTGCCAGCAGTTTATCCGGGACAGGGGCCTACGAGCAGTACTTC; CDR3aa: CASSLSGTGAYEQYF
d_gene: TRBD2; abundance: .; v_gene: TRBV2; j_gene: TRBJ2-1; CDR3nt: TGTGCCAGCAGTGGGGTAGCGGGAGACTACAATGAGCAGTTCTTC; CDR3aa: CASSGVAGDYNEQFF
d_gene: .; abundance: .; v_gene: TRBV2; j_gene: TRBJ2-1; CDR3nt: TGTGCCAGCAGTACTCCCGGAATGTTCAACAATGAGCAGTTCTTC; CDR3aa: CASSTPGMFNNEQFF
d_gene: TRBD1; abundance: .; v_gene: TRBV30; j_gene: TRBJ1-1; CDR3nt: TGTGCCTGGAGTAAGGGACAGGGGGGCACTGAAGCTTTCTTT; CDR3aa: CAWSKGQGGTEAFF
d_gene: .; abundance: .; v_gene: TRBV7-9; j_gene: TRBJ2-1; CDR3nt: TGTGCCAGCAGACAAGTTATGGGAGAGGAGCAGTTCTTC; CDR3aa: CASRQVMGEEQFF